The source of this T cell receptor (beta chain) is a study of blood T cell repertoires in COVID-19. About the research overall: Samples representing acute and convalescent COVID-19 were sourced from the United States, Italy and Spain. Nucleic acid was either cDNA or gDNA, and it came from T cells, B-cell-depleted T cells, or PBMCs.

The Seattle site enrolled patients during active infection and followed them longitudinally. Trimming shortened V by 3 bases and J by 4 bases, and 16 bases separated the two germline ends. Germline CDR1 reads MNHEY; CDR2 reads SMNVEV (reference sequence). The CDR3 covers 16 residues. Original analysis: Researchers report that nucleated cell counts were estimated from reference gene primer amplification. TCRdb's table, derived via immunoSEQ multiplex PCR, lists solely in-frame clones and lacks some. D and trimming were read from the DNA, whereas the V and J calls and clone size are those reported in that table. This sample has more than 200,000 clones; 85% to 90% occur once, and the top ten carry 5.2%.

Sequenced: peripheral blood. The TCR was taken from a woman aged 55-70 years with COVID-19, enrolled during active disease. The rearrangement joins TRBV27 to TRBJ2-1, with D maybe TRBD1 (6 bases). The DNA for the CDR3 is TGTGCCAGCAGTTTTGTCTTGGGCAGGGGTTACAATGAGCAGTTCTTC. Translating gives CASSFVLGRGYNEQFF.